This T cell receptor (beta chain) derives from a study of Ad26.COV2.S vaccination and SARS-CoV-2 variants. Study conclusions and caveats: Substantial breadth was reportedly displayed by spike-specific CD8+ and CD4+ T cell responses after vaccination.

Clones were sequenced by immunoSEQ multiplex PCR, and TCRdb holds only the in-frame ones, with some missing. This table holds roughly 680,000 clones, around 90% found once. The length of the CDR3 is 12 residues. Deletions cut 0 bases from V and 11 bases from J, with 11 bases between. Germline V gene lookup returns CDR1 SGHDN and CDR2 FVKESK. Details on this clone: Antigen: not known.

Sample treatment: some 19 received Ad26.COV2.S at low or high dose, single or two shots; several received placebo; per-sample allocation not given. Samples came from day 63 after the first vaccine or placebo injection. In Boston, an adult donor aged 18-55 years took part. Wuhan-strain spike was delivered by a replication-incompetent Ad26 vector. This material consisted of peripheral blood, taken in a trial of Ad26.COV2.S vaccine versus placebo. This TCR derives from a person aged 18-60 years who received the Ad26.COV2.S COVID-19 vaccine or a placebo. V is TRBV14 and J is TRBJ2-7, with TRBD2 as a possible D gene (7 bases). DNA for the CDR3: TGTGCCAGCAGCCAAGACCAGGGGAGGGAGTACTTC. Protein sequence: CASSQDQGREYF. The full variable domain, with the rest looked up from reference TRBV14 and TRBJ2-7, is EAGVTQFPSHSVIEKGQTVTLRCDPISGHDNLYWYRRVMGKEIKFLLHFVKESKQDESGMPNNRFLAERTGGTYSTLKVQPAELEDSGVYFCASSQDQGREYFGPGTRLTVT.